The rows below give T cell receptor beta chains drawn from one sample of a study of T cells in Graves' hyperthyroidism and ophthalmopathy. MiXCR was run by TCRdb on the multiplex PCR reads, yielding one entry per CDR3 protein. The sample includes about 700,000 distinct CDR3 sequences, 45% of them seen just once. The sequencing input was peripheral blood or thyroid tissue (not recorded which). These receptors came from an adult man with Graves' disease, either hyperthyroidism or ophthalmopathy (not recorded which). Both conserved end residues are part of each CDR3. Each record gives: D gene, clone size, CDR3 length, V gene, J gene, CDR3 DNA, CDR3 protein. A D gene is named only where the DNA matches it firmly. For some rows the clone size is stated as once, few or many, or as a class when expanded; others skip it.

-	-	18	TRBV11-2	TRBJ1-2	TGTGCCAGCAGCTTGGTTAGTGGGACGTGGAGACGGAACTATGGCTACACCTTC	CASSLVSGTWRRNYGYTF
-	many	14	TRBV9	TRBJ1-6	TGTGCCAGCAGCGTAATGGCGATGAATTCACCCCTCCACTTT	CASSVMAMNSPLHF
-	many	14	TRBV29-1	TRBJ1-5	TGCAGCTTCCTGTCCGGGGGTAGCAATCAGCCCCAGCATTTT	CSFLSGGSNQPQHF
TRBD1	-	14	TRBV2	TRBJ1-1	TGTGCCAGCAGTTTACCCGGACAGGGGGCTATGGCTTTCTTT	CASSLPGQGAMAFF
-	few	11	TRBV20-1	TRBJ2-5	TGCAGTGCCCGGACAGTCGGGACCCAGTACTTC	CSARTVGTQYF
-	-	15	TRBV5-1	TRBJ1-5	TGCGCCAGCAGCTTGGAAGGTGATCCCGAGCAGCCCCAGCATTTT	CASSLEGDPEQPQHF
-	many	14	TRBV7-8	TRBJ1-1	TGTGCCAGCAGCTTATCAACGGGAAGCACTGAAGCTTTCTTT	CASSLSTGSTEAFF
-	-	14	TRBV7-2	TRBJ2-5	TGTGCCAGCAGCTTAGCGGACCTTCAAGAGACCCAGTACTTC	CASSLADLQETQYF
TRBD1	-	18	TRBV24-1	TRBJ1-2	TGTGCCAGCAGCGGGGACAGGGGGCCGGCTCCGGGCTACTATGGCTACACCTTC	CASSGDRGPAPGYYGYTF
TRBD1	-	13	TRBV15	TRBJ1-2	TGTGCCACCAGCGCGGGACAGGGCTATGGCTACACCTTC	CATSAGQGYGYTF
-	-	15	TRBV7-9	TRBJ2-2	TGTGCCAGCAGCTTAGTTTGGGACAACACCGGGGAGCTGTTTTTT	CASSLVWDNTGELFF
TRBD1	-	15	TRBV19	TRBJ1-1	TGTGCCAGTAGTACTCGGGACAGGATAAACACTGAAGCTTTCTTT	CASSTRDRINTEAFF
-	-	12	TRBV10-3	TRBJ1-2	TGTGCCACCAGTGAGAGAGGATATGGCTACACCTTC	CATSERGYGYTF
-	-	19	TRBV2	TRBJ1-5	TGTGCCAGCAGCAACAAAGACCCCTTACTACCTGCCCTCAATCAGCCCCAGCATTTT	CASSNKDPLLPALNQPQHF
-	many	13	TRBV29-1	TRBJ2-7	TGCAGCGTTGGAAGGGGACATTATTACGAGCAGTACTTC	CSVGRGHYYEQYF
-	once	18	TRBV14	TRBJ1-2	TGTGCCAGCAAGTACGACCTGGGGGTAAGGGCTGGTCGGTATGGCTACACCTTC	CASKYDLGVRAGRYGYTF
-	many	14	TRBV9	TRBJ1-6	TGTGCCAGCAGCAATGGAGAACCGGAATCACCCCTCCACTTT	CASSNGEPESPLHF
-	-	13	TRBV10-2	TRBJ2-5	TGCGCCAGCAGGTGGACAGTCCAAGAGACCCAGTACTTC	CASRWTVQETQYF
TRBD1	once	17	TRBV7-8	TRBJ2-6	TGTGCCAGCAGCCCCCGACAGGGACCCTCTGGGGCCAACGTCCTGACTTTC	CASSPRQGPSGANVLTF
TRBD1	many	15	TRBV2	TRBJ1-5	TGTGCCAGCAGTACACAGACAGGGGCGGAACAGCCCCAGCATTTT	CASSTQTGAEQPQHF
-	-	16	TRBV7-2	TRBJ1-3	TGTGCCAGCAGCTTAACGCCGGCGGACTCTGGAAACACCATATATTTT	CASSLTPADSGNTIYF